This T cell receptor (beta chain) was recorded in a study of neurological immune-mediated disorders. General observations from the study: Levels of TCR clonal expansion peaked in HTLV-1-associated myelopathy and reached their lowest in multiple sclerosis, under those of healthy controls.

In regard to this clonotype: What it binds is not known.

TCRdb reanalysed the 5' RACE reads using MiXCR and keeps one entry per CDR3 protein. The sample includes about 36,000 distinct CDR3 sequences, 10% seen only once; the top ten take about 7%. PBMCs numbering 2 million and stored at -80 C yielded the unsorted libraries. Germline V lookup: CDR1 KGHSH, CDR2 LQKENI. Trimming at V came to 3 bases and at J to 2 bases, leaving 4 bases not matched to a gene. CDR3 length equals 17 residues. The source of this sequence is a woman younger than 45 with HTLV-1-associated myelopathy (HAM/TSP). The source material was PBMCs. The chain recombines TRBV18 with TRBJ1-6; 10 bases agree with TRBD1. CDR3 nucleotides: TGTGCCAGCTCACCTTGGGACAGGGGAACCTATAATTCACCCCTCCACTTT. This sequence encodes CASSPWDRGTYNSPLHF. Based on the CDR3 plus reference TRBV18 and TRBJ1-6, the full variable domain is NAGVMQNPRHLVRRRGQEARLRCSPMKGHSHVYWYRQLPEEGLKFMVYLQKENIIDESGMPKERFSAEFPKEGPSILRIQQVVRGDSAAYFCASSPWDRGTYNSPLHFGNGTRLTVT.